This is a list of T cell receptor beta chains from one sample in a study of STAT5B mutations in CD4+ large granular lymphocyte leukemia. Some clones are missing from TCRdb's copy, which holds only in-frame ones; the method was immunoSEQ multiplex PCR. Of roughly 38,000 clones listed, 75% to 85% are singletons. Sequencing was performed on CD4+ T cells from blood buffy coats. Receptors originate from a human donor in good health. The CDR3 runs from the conserved cysteine through the conserved F or W. D genes are given only for firm matches. Not all rows give a size; the values are once, few, many and, for expanded clones, a class.

.	TRBD1	TRBV19	TRBJ1-1	TGTGCCAGTAGTACTATAAGTCCCAGGGGGAGCACTGAAGCTTTCTTT	CASSTISPRGSTEAFF
.	TRBD1	TRBV27	TRBJ2-5	TGTGCCAGCAGTTTATGGGACAGACGAGGGACCCAGTACTTC	CASSLWDRRGTQYF
.	TRBD1	TRBV2	TRBJ2-7	TGTGCCAGCAGTGAAATGGAAGGGGGCCGGTACGAGCAGTACTTC	CASSEMEGGRYEQYF
.	.	TRBV7-9	TRBJ2-1	TGTGCCAGCAGCACCGAACCCGAGTCTGAGCAGTTCTTC	CASSTEPESEQFF
.	.	TRBV21-1	TRBJ2-1	TGTGCCAGCAGCAGGTTCTACAATGAGCAGTTCTTC	CASSRFYNEQFF
.	.	TRBV7-2	TRBJ2-7	TGTGCCAGCAGCTCGACCCGGACTGGCGAGCAGTACTTC	CASSSTRTGEQYF
.	.	TRBV7-2	TRBJ2-7	TGTGCCAGCAGCCCATTACTCTACGAGCAGTACTTC	CASSPLLYEQYF
.	.	TRBV6-5	TRBJ2-3	TGTGCCAGCAGTTTAGGGGAGGGGGGTACAGATACGCAGTATTTT	CASSLGEGGTDTQYF
.	.	TRBV27	TRBJ2-6	TGTGCCAGCAGTTCCCGCTCTGGGGCCAACGTCCTGACTTTC	CASSSRSGANVLTF
.	TRBD1	TRBV6-1	TRBJ1-5	TGTGCCAGCAGTGGACGGACAGGACGGAATCAGCCCCAGCATTTT	CASSGRTGRNQPQHF
.	.	TRBV7-2	TRBJ2-2	TGTGCCAGCAGCCCTGGGGGGACCGGGGAGCTGTTTTTT	CASSPGGTGELFF
.	TRBD2	TRBV6-5	TRBJ2-7	TGTGCCATCAGCCTAACTAGCGGGAGCGACGAGCAGTACTTC	CAISLTSGSDEQYF
.	.	TRBV18	TRBJ2-5	TGTGCCAGCACATACTCTGAACAAGAGACCCAGTACTTC	CASTYSEQETQYF
once	.	TRBV15	TRBJ2-1	TGTGCCACCAGCGGTGGGTTAGGAAATGAGCAGTTCTTC	CATSGGLGNEQFF
.	.	TRBV27	TRBJ2-7	TGTGCCAGCAGTTTACGTAGCCCCTCATTACCCTACGAGCAGTACTTC	CASSLRSPSLPYEQYF
.	.	TRBV9	TRBJ1-5	TGTGCCAGCACCACCGCCATCAGGAGCAATCAGCCCCAGCATTTT	CASTTAIRSNQPQHF
.	.	TRBV4-1	TRBJ2-1	TGCGCCAGCAGCCGAGCAGGGTTTCTAAGTTTCGATGAGCAGTTCTTC	CASSRAGFLSFDEQFF
.	TRBD2	TRBV10-3	TRBJ2-3	TGTGCCATCAGAAATGGGGGACTAGGAATAAATACGCAGTATTTT	CAIRNGGLGINTQYF
.	.	TRBV18	TRBJ2-3	TGTGCCAGCTCACCACCTGGCCGAAGCACAGATACGCAGTATTTT	CASSPPGRSTDTQYF
.	.	TRBV27	TRBJ1-5	TGTGCCAGCAGACTCGGGTTGGATGGCAATCAGCCCCAGCATTTT	CASRLGLDGNQPQHF
.	.	TRBV27	TRBJ1-4	TGTGCCAGCAGTTTTCGCGGAAATCAGGCCTCCAAAATCGGATTCAATGAAAAACTGTTTTTT	CASSFRGNQASKIGFNEKLFF
.	TRBD2	TRBV4-3	TRBJ2-3	TGCGCCAGCAGCCAAGATTGGTCGGCTAGCGGGAGTTATATAGATACGCAGTATTTT	CASSQDWSASGSYIDTQYF
.	TRBD1	TRBV5-1	TRBJ1-5	TGCGCCAGCAGCCGGACAGGGAATCAGCCCCAGCATTTT	CASSRTGNQPQHF
.	TRBD1	TRBV27	TRBJ2-7	TGTGCCAGCAGTTTTGGCGGGACAGGGGACTACGAGCAGTACTTC	CASSFGGTGDYEQYF
.	.	TRBV27	TRBJ2-7	TGTGCCAGCAGTTCCTTCAGGGGAAGGTCCTACGAGCAGTACTTC	CASSSFRGRSYEQYF
.	TRBD1	TRBV5-1	TRBJ2-2	TGCGCCAGTGGGACAGGGGATTACACCGGGGAGCTGTTTTTT	CASGTGDYTGELFF
.	.	TRBV7-2	TRBJ1-4	TGTGCCAGCAGCCCCTACCCCTCGATTAATGAAAAACTGTTTTTT	CASSPYPSINEKLFF
.	.	TRBV6-6	TRBJ1-1	TGTGCCAGCAGTTATGGCACGGGGGTGGGGACTGAAGCTTTCTTT	CASSYGTGVGTEAFF
few	.	TRBV6-6	TRBJ2-7	TGTGCCAGCAGTTCTAGAGGACGAGTTGCCTACGAGCAGTACTTC	CASSSRGRVAYEQYF
.	.	TRBV7-8	TRBJ2-7	TGTGCCAGCAGCCCAGGGGGGACCGAGCAGTACTTC	CASSPGGTEQYF
.	TRBD2	TRBV5-1	TRBJ2-7	TGCGCCAGCAGCTTGGCCGGGACTAGCGGGGGTTCTTCCTACGAGCAGTACTTC	CASSLAGTSGGSSYEQYF
.	TRBD1	TRBV7-9	TRBJ2-1	TGTGCCAGCAGCTTTCGACAGGGGTCCTACAATGAGCAGTTCTTC	CASSFRQGSYNEQFF
.	.	TRBV7-9	TRBJ2-1	TGTGCCAGCAGCTTAGATTTCGGCCTGTCGGGATCTCAATACAATGAGCAGTTCTTC	CASSLDFGLSGSQYNEQFF
few	TRBD2	TRBV7-3	TRBJ2-7	TGTGCCAGCAGCTTCATGGGAGGGGATTACGAGCAGTACTTC	CASSFMGGDYEQYF
.	.	TRBV11-2	TRBJ2-5	TGTGCCAGCAGCTTCGACAGGTACCAAGAGACCCAGTACTTC	CASSFDRYQETQYF
.	.	TRBV19	TRBJ1-2	TGTGCCAGTATGGACGGTTGGGATGGCTACACCTTC	CASMDGWDGYTF
.	TRBD1	TRBV29-1	TRBJ2-1	TGCAGCGTGGCAACAGGGGGCGGAGGCTCCTACAATGAGCAGTTCTTC	CSVATGGGGSYNEQFF
few	TRBD1	TRBV7-9	TRBJ1-1	TGTGCCAGCAGCTTACAGGGGGCGGATTGGACTGAAGCTTTCTTT	CASSLQGADWTEAFF
once	.	TRBV6-5	TRBJ2-1	TGTGCCAGCAGGTCCCCCCGAGGGGAGCAGTTCTTC	CASRSPRGEQFF
.	.	TRBV11-2	TRBJ2-1	TGTGCCAGCAGCTTATTACAGGGAGCCTACAATGAGCAGTTCTTC	CASSLLQGAYNEQFF